A single sample is the source of the 18 T cell receptor beta chains below, sequenced in a study of T cell repertoires in cytomegalovirus infection. A single record per CDR3 protein comes from TCRdb applying MiXCR to the reads. The data contain roughly 920,000 distinct CDR3 sequences, approximately 31% of them singletons. Their cognate antigens are unknown. This material consisted of cultured CD8+ T cells from PBMCs, taken from culture after CMV antigen stimulation. These receptors came from a human donor in good health (CMV status not recorded). Some clones in this sample may be carry-over from other donors' samples.

In this sample, this clonotype turned up a few times. The chain uses TRBV14 and TRBJ2-3, with D unclear. Germline V gene sequence: CDR1 SGHDN, CDR2 FVKESK. The CDR3 runs 15 residues. Trimming took off 3 bases at V and 0 bases at J, with 10 bases between the two ends. DNA for the CDR3: TGTGCCAGCAGCCATAGGGCGTATAGCACAGATACGCAGTATTTT. Translating gives CASSHRAYSTDTQYF. The whole variable domain, remainder taken from reference TRBV14 and TRBJ2-3, is EAGVTQFPSHSVIEKGQTVTLRCDPISGHDNLYWYRRVMGKEIKFLLHFVKESKQDESGMPNNRFLAERTGGTYSTLKVQPAELEDSGVYFCASSHRAYSTDTQYFGPGTRLTVL.

This clonotype showed up just a few times. The chain combines TRBV6-6 with TRBJ1-1; D not certain. Germline lookup yields CDR1 MNHNY and CDR2 SVGAGI (reference sequence). The CDR3 runs 16 residues. The V end was cut by 0 bases, the J end by 1 base, with 12 bases between. In nucleotides, the CDR3 is TGTGCCAGCAGTTACTCCGATACAAACCCGAACACTGAAGCTTTCTTT. Translation: CASSYSDTNPNTEAFF.

Here the CDR3 reads CASSPHPGQGNTQYF. CDR3 nucleotides: TGTGCCAGCAGTCCACATCCGGGACAGGGAAATACGCAGTATTTT. V usage is TRBV27 and J usage is TRBJ2-3, with 9 nucleotides matching TRBD1. The CDR3 runs to 15 residues. Trimming removed 5 bases from V and 7 bases from J; junction bases left unmatched: 10. Germline lookup yields CDR1 MNHEY and CDR2 SMNVEV (reference sequence).

The sample holds one count of this clonotype. V usage is TRBV7-6 and J usage is TRBJ1-5, with no clear D. Germline assignment: CDR1 SGHVS and CDR2 FNYEAQ. Trimming removed 5 bases from V and 0 bases from J, with 14 bases in between. This CDR3 is built from 16 residues. Here the CDR3 DNA reads TGTGCCAGCAGCGTTACCGGGAGACCTAGCAATCAGCCCCAGCATTTT. Translating gives CASSVTGRPSNQPQHF.

Ten or more counts support this clonotype. The V gene is TRBV7-8, the J gene TRBJ2-7; the match to TRBD2 covers 9 bases. The CDR3 is 15 residues long. Germline CDR1 SGHVS, CDR2 FQNEAQ. V was pared by 5 bases and J by 5 bases, with 10 bases of the junction left unmatched. CDR3 amino acids: CASSKGTSILDEQYV. The CDR3 DNA reads TGTGCCAGCAGCAAAGGGACTAGCATCCTGGACGAGCAGTACGTC.

The CDR3 coding sequence is TGTGCCAGCAGTTACTCGGACAGGGTGTCCTACGAGCAGTACTTC. Translating gives CASSYSDRVSYEQYF. The V and J genes are TRBV6-8 and TRBJ2-7; 8 bases align to TRBD1. CDR1 MNHGY and CDR2 SAAAGT come from the germline V gene. Germline trimming cut 0 bases from V and 1 base from J; bases unmatched to any gene: 2. The CDR3 length is 15 residues.

This clonotype was counted many times. This chain links TRBV24-1 with TRBJ1-1; D is unclear. The CDR3 length is 11 residues. V lost 9 bases, J lost 5 bases, and 9 bases lay in between. The germline V gene has CDR1 KGHDR and CDR2 SFDVKD. CDR3 protein: CATATETEAFF. In DNA form, the CDR3 reads TGTGCCACCGCAACTGAGACTGAAGCTTTCTTT.

This clonotype was seen only a few times. This rearrangement joins TRBV19 to TRBJ1-2; no clear D. The germline gives CDR1 LNHDA, CDR2 SQIVND (reference sequence). The CDR3 runs 14 residues. V was clipped by 2 bases and J by 6 bases, with 13 bases between them. The CDR3 sequence: CASSIPVLGHGYTF. The DNA of the CDR3 is TGTGCCAGTAGTATACCCGTTTTAGGGCATGGCTACACCTTC. Variable domain in full (rest from reference TRBV19 and TRBJ1-2): DGGITQSPKYLFRKEGQNVTLSCEQNLNHDAMYWYRQDPGQGLRLIYYSQIVNDFQKGDIAEGYSVSREKKESFPLTVTSAQKNPTAFYLCASSIPVLGHGYTFGSGTRLTVV.

This clonotype was seen only once. The V gene is TRBV6-1, the J gene TRBJ2-7, with TRBD1 identical over 7 bases. The CDR3 contains 17 residues. With V trimmed by 1 base and J by 2 bases, 11 bases remained unmatched. Germline V gene data show CDR1 as MNHNS and CDR2 as SASEGT. CDR3 region: CASSEGYDRAFPYEQYF. The CDR3 nucleotides read TGTGCCAGCAGTGAAGGGTACGACAGGGCCTTTCCCTACGAGCAGTACTTC.

This clonotype was detected only a few times. The CDR3 region has the DNA TGTGCCATCGGGGGTGAACAGCCCCAGCATTTT. Residues: CAIGGEQPQHF. The chain has TRBV10-3 and TRBJ1-5, with D possibly TRBD1 on 5 matching bases. Germline V lookup: CDR1 ENHRY, CDR2 SYGVKD. The V gene lost 8 bases and the J gene lost 7 bases, with 9 bases spanning the gap. The CDR3 has 11 amino acids.

This clonotype was observed a few times. The J gene is TRBJ1-1, the V gene TRBV7-9; 8 nucleotides line up with TRBD1. Losses at the gene ends were 7 bases for V and 5 bases for J; bases not matched to a gene: 9. Per germline, CDR1 SEHNR and CDR2 FQNEAQ (reference sequence). This CDR3 region has 14 residues. CDR3 sequence reads: CASNGQGSGTEAFF. The CDR3 DNA reads as TGTGCCAGCAACGGACAGGGTTCGGGGACTGAAGCTTTCTTT.

This clonotype was observed at least ten times. The V and J genes are TRBV7-9 and TRBJ2-2; 9 nucleotides line up with TRBD2. Germline CDR1 reads SEHNR; CDR2 reads FQNEAQ (reference sequence). There are 19 residues in the CDR3. With 4 bases clipped from V and 0 bases from J, the junction kept 12 bases outside the gene matches. CDR3 nucleotides: TGTGCCAGCAGCTCCTCGGGACTAGCTGACACTTCGAACACCGGGGAGCTGTTTTTT. Amino acids: CASSSSGLADTSNTGELFF.

The rearrangement links TRBV2 to TRBJ1-1; unclear D gene. CDR1 is SNHLY, CDR2 FYNNEI, per germline. This CDR3 is built from 14 residues. V gave up 4 bases and J gave up 3 bases, with 12 bases separating them. CDR3 nucleotide sequence: TGTGCCAGCAGTGTTATACGAGGTTACACTGAAGCTTTCTTT. This translates into CASSVIRGYTEAFF.

The chain couples TRBV7-9 to TRBJ2-7; tentative D call: TRBD1 (6 bases). The ends were cut back, 5 bases at V and 6 bases at J, with 17 bases in the middle. The CDR3 spans 14 residues. Germline V gene data show CDR1 as SEHNR and CDR2 as FQNEAQ (reference sequence). This CDR3 reads CASSAALTGIEQYF. DNA of the CDR3: TGTGCCAGCAGCGCAGCCCTAACAGGGATCGAGCAGTACTTC. Complete variable domain (other parts from reference TRBV7-9 and TRBJ2-7): DTGVSQNPRHKITKRGQNVTFRCDPISEHNRLYWYRQTLGQGPEFLTYFQNEAQLEKSRLLSDRFSAERPKGSFSTLEIQRTEQGDSAMYLCASSAALTGIEQYFGPGTRLTVT.

This clonotype was seen a handful of times. The chain couples TRBV20-1 to TRBJ1-1; D not certain. Trimming cost V 3 bases and J 1 base, with 9 bases left between them. The CDR3 covers 13 residues. Germline lookup yields CDR1 DFQATT and CDR2 SNEGSKA (reference sequence). CDR3 in amino acids: CSASKAENTEAFF. CDR3 nucleotide sequence: TGCAGTGCTAGTAAGGCAGAGAACACTGAAGCTTTCTTT.

The chain recombines TRBV20-1 with TRBJ2-1; TRBD2 aligns across 7 bases. The junction had 8 bases not matched to a gene; V was cut back by 6 bases and J by 0 bases. Germline-derived CDR1 and CDR2 are DFQATT and SNEGSKA (reference sequence). The CDR3 covers 15 residues. The CDR3 protein is CSAAPGLLSYNEQFF. The CDR3 DNA follows: TGCAGTGCAGCACCGGGACTACTCTCCTACAATGAGCAGTTCTTC.

This clonotype has only a few counts. This chain joins TRBV12-3 or TRBV12-4 and TRBJ2-1; 8 nucleotides align to TRBD1. This CDR3 has 15 amino acids. J lost 8 bases, V lost 5 bases, and 11 bases had no gene match. The chain's CDR3 is CASSTGGQERYEQFF. The CDR3 bases are TGTGCCAGCAGTACAGGGGGACAGGAAAGATATGAGCAGTTCTTC.

In this sample, this clonotype turned up once. The V and J genes are TRBV10-2 and TRBJ1-1, with TRBD1 identical over 10 bases. V lost 2 bases to trimming and J lost 10 bases; unmatched junction nucleotides: 16. The CDR3 runs to 17 residues. Germline CDR1 WSHSY, CDR2 SAAADI. The CDR3 reads CASSEEGGQGKFSGAFF. The CDR3 DNA reads TGCGCCAGCAGTGAGGAGGGGGGACAGGGGAAGTTCTCTGGAGCTTTCTTT.